This is a list of T cell receptor beta chains from one sample in a study of blood T cells in healthy people across ages. TCRdb itself ran the 5' RACE reads through MiXCR, one entry per CDR3 protein. Here the sample spans some 880,000 distinct CDR3 sequences, approximately 35% being singletons. Input material: blood. The source is a man aged 18 to 30 in good health. Both conserved end residues are part of each CDR3. Each record gives: V gene, CDR3 protein.

v_call: TRBV6-6; cdr3_aa: CATLRVRGNQPQHF
v_call: TRBV27; cdr3_aa: CASSRQGTVNTGELFF
v_call: TRBV5-1; cdr3_aa: CASSWGGTGPDTQYF
v_call: TRBV10-3; cdr3_aa: CAIRDTGDGETQYF
v_call: TRBV5-1; cdr3_aa: CACSLTGGSSNSPLHF
v_call: TRBV5-1; cdr3_aa: CASSHRGLDNEQYF
v_call: TRBV20-1; cdr3_aa: CSARTQKGSHEQYF
v_call: TRBV4-3; cdr3_aa: CASSQRSRGGSSYNEQFF
v_call: TRBV5-6; cdr3_aa: CASSPRTAFSTDTQYF
v_call: TRBV7-8; cdr3_aa: CASSSRFNTEAFF
v_call: TRBV7-9; cdr3_aa: CASSLYEGGSYEQYF
v_call: TRBV20-1; cdr3_aa: CSARGAAGYNEQFF
v_call: TRBV7-9; cdr3_aa: CAIPAREMASDTQYF
v_call: TRBV16; cdr3_aa: CASSPGQAAEQYF
v_call: TRBV12-3/TRBV12-4; cdr3_aa: CASSLQRAGETQYF
v_call: TRBV12-3/TRBV12-4; cdr3_aa: CATQVGRGDNEQFF
v_call: TRBV13; cdr3_aa: CASSLSKISYGYTF
v_call: TRBV25-1; cdr3_aa: CASSDGGGSTDTQYF
v_call: TRBV18; cdr3_aa: CASSPGSTRYEQYF
v_call: TRBV4-2; cdr3_aa: CASSPERGETQYF
v_call: TRBV15; cdr3_aa: CATSLKTGRGYTF
v_call: TRBV7-2; cdr3_aa: CASSFQGNQGYTF
v_call: TRBV27; cdr3_aa: CASSTDRVPYNEQFF
v_call: TRBV28; cdr3_aa: CASSSVYRVGPVNTEAFF
v_call: TRBV3-1; cdr3_aa: CASSQDGGTGNEKLFF
v_call: TRBV7-3; cdr3_aa: CASSLPGNNEQFF
v_call: TRBV2; cdr3_aa: CASSETGDYGYTF
v_call: TRBV5-1; cdr3_aa: CASSQTLPGQGANSPLHF
v_call: TRBV20-1; cdr3_aa: CSATSGGGDTGELFF
v_call: TRBV12-3/TRBV12-4; cdr3_aa: CASSLADWNTEAFF